The 32 T cell receptor beta chains below were found in one sample sequenced in a study of blood T cell repertoires in COVID-19. Assay used: immunoSEQ multiplex PCR; TCRdb lists only in-frame clones, some missing. The profile covers about 330,000 clones, with over 75% appearing a single time and approximately 5% taken by the ten largest. The sequencing sample was made of PBMCs or T cells enriched from blood (not recorded which). The receptors originated from a woman in her twenties or thirties who had recovered from COVID-19.

The J gene is TRBJ2-5, the V gene TRBV1; no DNA check was done on the table's D call, TRBD2. TRBV1 is a pseudogene segment. This CDR3 comprises 15 residues. The CDR3 spells CTSGRGGIFVETQYF. The CDR3 DNA reads TGCACCAGTGGGCGGGGGGGCATCTTCGTAGAGACCCAGTACTTC.

This chain uses TRBV20-1 with TRBJ2-1; 7 nucleotides agree with TRBD2. This CDR3 region has 11 residues. Germline V gene sequence: CDR1 DFQATT, CDR2 SNEGSKA (reference sequence). The CDR3 nucleotides are TGCAGGCCGGGGAGGGTCGGTGAGCAGTTCTTC. Amino acid sequence: CRPGRVGEQFF.

The chain is built from TRBV7-2 and TRBJ2-3; D remains ambiguous. Between the trimmed V and J ends, which lost 0 bases and 1 base, there was a span of 8 bases. CDR3 length: 15 amino acids. In germline, CDR1 is SGHTA, CDR2 FQGNSA. The CDR3 DNA follows: TGTGCCAGCAGCTTAGCGTTAGCCGGCACAGATACGCAGTATTTT. Its translation: CASSLALAGTDTQYF.

The V gene is TRBV4-1, the J gene TRBJ2-7; no firm D call. CDR3 length equals 13 residues. Germline CDR1 reads MGHRA; CDR2 reads YSYEKL. Trimming pared 6 bases from V and 3 bases from J, leaving 12 bases between. The CDR3 nucleotides are TGCGCCAGCAGTCTACGACTGAGCTACGAGCAGTACTTC. This sequence encodes CASSLRLSYEQYF.

This clone was recorded once. The V call is TRBV12-3 or TRBV12-4, the J call TRBJ2-2; 7 bases line up with TRBD1. CDR3 length: 13 amino acids. J lost 5 bases, V lost 4 bases, and 1 base had no gene match. As DNA, the CDR3 is TGTGCCAGCAGTTACAGGGGTACCGGGGAGCTGTTTTTT. Its protein is CASSYRGTGELFF.

This chain joins TRBV10-1 and TRBJ1-4; D is undetermined. V lost 6 bases, J lost 4 bases, and 18 bases lay in between. The CDR3 has 16 amino acids. Germline lookup yields CDR1 WNHNN and CDR2 SYGVQD (reference sequence). This CDR3 is CASRTAWETVNEKLFF. CDR3 nucleotide sequence: TGCGCCAGCAGGACGGCTTGGGAGACCGTTAATGAAAAACTGTTTTTT.

CDR3: CASRLTGGSTDTQYF. CDR3 sequence (DNA): TGTGCCAGCAGGCTGACCGGGGGGAGCACAGATACGCAGTATTTT. J is TRBJ2-3 and V is TRBV6-4, with TRBD2 identical over 7 bases. Germline loops: CDR1 MRHNA, CDR2 SNTAGT. The trim removed 6 bases at V and 0 bases at J, leaving 6 bases unmatched. The length of the CDR3 is 15 residues.

The rearrangement joins TRBV18 to TRBJ1-2; D is uncertain. Germline loops: CDR1 KGHSH, CDR2 LQKENI. This CDR3 spans 15 amino acids. V was cut by 3 bases and J by 1 base, with 12 bases left in between. CDR3 DNA sequence: TGTGCCAGCTCACCCAACCAGTTGCTTAACTATGGCTACACCTTC. It specifies CASSPNQLLNYGYTF.

The rearrangement joins TRBV2 to TRBJ2-2, with 7 nucleotides matching TRBD2. The ends lost 6 bases at V and 9 bases at J; junction bases unmatched: 13. CDR1 is SNHLY, CDR2 FYNNEI, per germline. This CDR3 region has 15 residues. CDR3 sequence reads: CASSPVAGAGRELFF. The CDR3 DNA reads as TGTGCCAGCAGCCCTGTCGCGGGAGCTGGCAGGGAGCTGTTTTTT.

The V gene is TRBV3-1 (or the pseudogene TRBV3-2), the J gene TRBJ2-7; perhaps TRBD1 as D (5 bases). The CDR3 runs 15 residues. Trimming stripped 4 bases from V and 4 bases from J, with 17 bases between. Germline lookup yields CDR1 LGHDT and CDR2 YNNKEL (reference sequence). The CDR3: CASSRASTDLYEQYF. Here the CDR3 DNA reads TGTGCCAGCAGCCGAGCCTCGACAGACCTATACGAGCAGTACTTC.

The CDR3 loop reads CASSTNRQGWTPDTQYF. CDR3 sequence (DNA): TGCGCCAGCAGCACAAATCGACAGGGATGGACACCCGATACGCAGTATTTT. J is TRBJ2-3 and V is TRBV5-1; 7 nucleotides match TRBD1. Germline CDR1 and CDR2: SGHRS and YFSETQ. The CDR3 length is 17 residues. V lost 4 bases and J lost 6; bases outside the gene matches: 17.

The chain links TRBV7-9 to TRBJ1-2; D not resolved. The V gene lost 0 bases and the J gene lost 4 bases, with 9 bases spanning the gap. Germline V gene sequence: CDR1 SEHNR, CDR2 FQNEAQ (reference sequence). The CDR3 sequence is 14 residues long. The CDR3 coding sequence is TGTGCCAGCAGCTTAGCCCGGGAAGCCTATGGCTACACCTTC. This gives the protein CASSLAREAYGYTF.

The rearrangement joins TRBV4-1 to TRBJ1-5, with TRBD1 as a possible D gene (6 bases). Per germline, CDR1 MGHRA and CDR2 YSYEKL. The CDR3 has 16 residues. Trimming took off 4 bases at V and 7 bases at J, with 20 bases between the two ends. CDR3 DNA sequence: TGCGCCAGCAGCCCCTCGACGGCAGGGGTATTACAGCCCCAGCATTTT. Its translation is CASSPSTAGVLQPQHF.

V and J are TRBV6-5 and TRBJ1-2, with 8 bases identical to TRBD1. Per the germline V gene, CDR1 is MNHEY and CDR2 is SVGAGI. This CDR3 contains 14 residues. The junction had 6 bases not matched to a gene; V was cut back by 1 base and J by 8 bases. In DNA, the CDR3 is TGTGCCAGCAGTTACTTAACCGGGACAGGAGGCTACACCTTC. Translated: CASSYLTGTGGYTF.

The rearrangement uses TRBV2 and TRBJ1-1, with 7 nucleotides matching TRBD1. CDR1 and CDR2 from the germline V gene are SNHLY and FYNNEI. Trimming took 5 bases from V and 4 from J; bases not matched to a gene: 4. This CDR3 has 13 residues. As DNA, the CDR3 is TGTGCCAGCAGTAAAGACAGGGCCACTGAAGCTTTCTTT. Translation: CASSKDRATEAFF.

The J gene is TRBJ1-1, the V gene TRBV7-6; D is unclear. Germline V gene data show CDR1 as SGHVS and CDR2 as FNYEAQ. V was pared by 5 bases and J by 2 bases, with 12 bases between. The CDR3 totals 14 residues. As DNA, the CDR3 is TGTGCCAGCAGCACCCGACACGACAACACTGAAGCTTTCTTT. Its translation: CASSTRHDNTEAFF.

The chain links TRBV30 to TRBJ1-1; D uncertain. This CDR3 comprises 14 residues. Trimming stripped 0 bases from V and 3 bases from J, with 11 bases between. Germline assignment: CDR1 GTSNPN and CDR2 SVGIG (reference sequence). CDR3 bases: TGTGCCTGGAGTGTGTTATCGGGTTACACTGAAGCTTTCTTT. This translates into CAWSVLSGYTEAFF.

This chain uses TRBV7-6 with TRBJ1-1, with 10 positions matching TRBD1. This CDR3 is 16 amino acids long. V shed 5 bases and J 4 bases; nucleotides not matched to a gene: 10. Germline V CDR1 and CDR2: SGHVS, FNYEAQ. The CDR3 DNA is TGTGCCAGCAGCGCCCGACAGGGGGCGCGAGGCACTGAAGCTTTCTTT. Amino acids: CASSARQGARGTEAFF.

The chain employs TRBV7-2 and TRBJ2-3; TRBD2 might be the D (6 bases). The ends were cut back, 6 bases at V and 3 bases at J, with 16 bases in the middle. CDR3 size: 15 residues. CDR1 and CDR2 from the germline V gene are SGHTA and FQGNSA. The CDR3 loop reads CASSLPGGATDTQYF. The CDR3 nucleotides read TGTGCCAGCAGTCTCCCCGGCGGGGCGACAGATACGCAGTATTTT.

This clone appeared a few times. The J gene is TRBJ1-2, the V gene TRBV12-3 or TRBV12-4; 8 bases fit TRBD1. With V trimmed by 9 bases and J by 5 bases, 5 bases remained unmatched. This CDR3 is built from 12 residues. Here the CDR3 DNA reads TGTGCCAGTTCCCAGGGGGCGTATGGCTACACCTTC. Translated: CASSQGAYGYTF.

Comment on this clone: This specimen includes other DNA sequences encoding the same CDR3. The rearrangement joins TRBV28 to TRBJ2-7, with a possible D match to TRBD1 (6 bases). The germline V gene encodes CDR1 MDHEN and CDR2 SYDVKM. This CDR3 region has 14 residues. Between the trimmed V and J ends, which lost 8 bases and 4 bases, there was a span of 18 bases. The CDR3: CASRPAGVGYEQYF. The CDR3 DNA sequence: TGTGCCAGCCGCCCAGCAGGGGTTGGTTACGAGCAGTACTTC.

This rearrangement joins TRBV28 to TRBJ1-5; 7 nucleotides line up with TRBD1. CDR1 MDHEN and CDR2 SYDVKM come from the germline V gene. J was trimmed by 7 bases and V by 4 bases; bases with no gene match: 10. The CDR3 contains 15 residues. CDR3: CASSSGTVKTQPQHF. The CDR3 DNA reads as TGTGCCAGCAGTTCGGGGACAGTGAAGACCCAGCCCCAGCATTTT.

This clone was seen only once. The chain is built from TRBV28 and TRBJ1-3, with D perhaps TRBD1 (5 bases). The CDR3 is made up of 17 amino acids. Trimming shortened V by 2 bases and J by 2 bases, and 16 bases separated the two germline ends. The germline V gene encodes CDR1 MDHEN and CDR2 SYDVKM. CDR3 in DNA: TGTGCCAGCAGTTTAGAAGAACCCCGGGGGACTGGAAACACCATATATTTT. Its translation: CASSLEEPRGTGNTIYF.

The chain joins TRBV7-2 to TRBJ1-1; D is possibly TRBD1 (5 bases). Deletions cut 2 bases from V and 3 bases from J, with 10 bases between. The V gene's germline CDR1 is SGHTA and CDR2 FQGNSA. The CDR3 contains 14 residues. The CDR3 DNA is TGTGCCAGCAGCTTACAGGGAATGGACACTGAAGCTTTCTTT. Translated: CASSLQGMDTEAFF. Drawing the rest from reference TRBV7-2 and TRBJ1-1, the complete variable domain is GAGVSQSPSNKVTEKGKDVELRCDPISGHTALYWYRQSLGQGLEFLIYFQGNSAPDKSGLPSDRFSAERTGGSVSTLTIQRTQQEDSAVYLCASSLQGMDTEAFFGQGTRLTVV.

This chain uses TRBV2 with TRBJ2-7; D is perhaps TRBD1 (5 bases). The CDR3 covers 14 residues. Between the trimmed V and J ends, which lost 7 bases and 1 base, there was a span of 14 bases. Germline-derived CDR1 and CDR2 are SNHLY and FYNNEI. CDR3 sequence reads: CASKVDSGSYEQYF. The CDR3 DNA reads TGTGCCAGCAAGGTAGATTCAGGGTCCTACGAGCAGTACTTC.

With regard to this clone: The junction does not match germline at one end; this may be a read error. This chain connects TRBV7-8 to TRBJ1-1; D ambiguous. The CDR3 is 13 residues long. The germline V gene has CDR1 SGHVS and CDR2 FQNEAQ. The CDR3 spells CASSLEGNSEAFF. DNA for the CDR3: TGTGCCAGCAGCTTAGAAGGAAACAGTGAAGCTTTCTTT.

V and J are TRBV3-1 (or the pseudogene TRBV3-2) and TRBJ2-1; 9 bases agree with TRBD2. The germline gives CDR1 LGHDT, CDR2 YNNKEL (reference sequence). With V trimmed by 4 bases and J by 1 base, 11 bases remained unmatched. The CDR3 is 18 amino acids. CDR3 region: CASSPHWAGGPSYNEQFF. The CDR3 DNA follows: TGTGCCAGCAGCCCCCACTGGGCGGGGGGGCCTTCCTACAATGAGCAGTTCTTC.

The J gene is TRBJ2-3, the V gene TRBV4-1, with a tentative D call TRBD2 (6 bases). Between the trimmed V and J ends, which lost 4 bases and 0 bases, there was a span of 8 bases. CDR3 length equals 14 residues. Germline lookup yields CDR1 MGHRA and CDR2 YSYEKL. In nucleotides, the CDR3 is TGCGCCAGCAGCCCCGGGACTAGCACAGATACGCAGTATTTT. Its translation: CASSPGTSTDTQYF.

V and J are TRBV5-4 and TRBJ1-2; a weak D match, TRBD1 (6 bases). This CDR3 has 15 amino acids. The V gene's germline CDR1 is SGHNT and CDR2 YYREEE (reference sequence). Between the trimmed V and J ends, which lost 4 bases and 4 bases, there was a span of 17 bases. The CDR3: CASSPGQNSLYGYTF. The DNA of the CDR3 is TGTGCCAGCAGCCCAGGACAGAATTCTCTCTATGGCTACACCTTC.

V usage is TRBV5-1 and J usage is TRBJ2-3; tentative D call: TRBD2 (5 bases). The ends were cut back, 0 bases at V and 10 bases at J, with 15 bases in the middle. CDR1 and CDR2 from the germline V gene are SGHRS and YFSETQ. The CDR3 loop spans 14 amino acids. The CDR3 here is CASSLVLAERAQYF. CDR3 bases: TGCGCCAGCAGCTTGGTTCTGGCGGAGAGGGCGCAGTATTTT. The full variable domain, completed using reference TRBV5-1 and TRBJ2-3, is KAGVTQTPRYLIKTRGQQVTLSCSPISGHRSVSWYQQTPGQGLQFLFEYFSETQRNKGNFPGRFSGRQFSNSRSEMNVSTLELGDSALYLCASSLVLAERAQYFGPGTRLTVL.

V is TRBV19 and J is TRBJ1-1; 10 positions match TRBD1. This CDR3 has 15 residues. V lost 8 bases and J lost 4; bases outside the gene matches: 10. CDR1 is LNHDA and CDR2 is SQIVND in the germline V gene (reference sequence). The CDR3, as DNA: TGTGCCAGTGGCCGGGGGACAGGGGCTTCCACTGAAGCTTTCTTT. It encodes CASGRGTGASTEAFF.

The chain uses TRBV4-2 and TRBJ2-5; D perhaps matches TRBD2 (5 bases). V was pared by 0 bases and J by 4 bases, with 12 bases between. The CDR3 sequence is 15 residues long. The V gene's germline CDR1 is LGHNA and CDR2 YNFKEQ. CDR3 protein: CASSQDTGIGETQYF. The CDR3, as DNA: TGTGCCAGCAGCCAAGACACGGGGATCGGAGAGACCCAGTACTTC.